This record looks at one T cell receptor beta chain sequence and its context. Its antigen is unidentified. CDR1 and CDR2 (germline): SGDLS, YYNGEE. The trim removed 3 bases at V and 9 bases at J, leaving 8 bases unmatched. The CDR3 extends over 15 amino acids. This record belongs to a study of shared clonotypes between healthy human individuals. Whole-study context: Donors had three CD4 naive, three CD4 memory, two CD8 naive and one CD8 memory plate apiece.

Generated by immunoSEQ multiplex PCR, the TCRdb table keeps only in-frame clones and is missing some. The repertoire has under 1,100,000 clones, roughly 70% of them found once; the top ten carry over 1.3%. Whole-study findings and limits: Generally, estimated richness proved larger in naive subsets than it did in memory subsets.

Among the donors, all were Caucasian adults who lived in Nashville, Tennessee. The source of this sequence is a man in his late teens or twenties in good health. The specimen was memory CD4+ T cells sorted from blood. Subset meaning: CD45RA-negative fraction. The J gene is TRBJ2-2, the V gene TRBV9, with 10 bases identical to TRBD1. CDR3 sequence reads: CASSAPGQGFRELFF. The CDR3 bases are TGTGCCAGCAGCGCACCGGGACAGGGGTTCCGGGAGCTGTTTTTT.